Listed below are T cell receptor beta chains from one sample, sequenced in a study of CD8 T cells in ankylosing spondylitis. TCRdb fed the 5' RACE reads into MiXCR, producing one record per CDR3 protein. Among 200,000 to 300,000 distinct CDR3 sequences listed, 7% to 10% were seen once. Input material: blood, either unsorted or a sorted T cell fraction (not recorded which). Receptor source: a female donor with ankylosing spondylitis or in good health (not recorded which). CDR3s leave out the opening cysteine and the closing phenylalanine or tryptophan. D genes are given only for firm matches. Expanded clones are given a class, and other clones once, few, many or no size at all.

TRBV7-9,many,13,NA,ASSLGSDQRHEQF
TRBV11-2,few,13,TRBD1,ASSATGASGYGYT
TRBV5-1,many,10,NA,ASSLVGAEQY
TRBV6-5,many,9,NA,ASSSSYGYT
TRBV7-2,many,12,NA,ASSIGWSPNTQY
TRBV5-1,many,12,NA,ASSFGTGDQPQH
TRBV20-1,many,15,NA,SARDERKVLLNSPLH
TRBV2,many,9,NA,ASRIEETQY
TRBV4-3,few,14,NA,ASSQDGAGRHYGYT
TRBV15,many,12,NA,ATSTGVANTEAF
TRBV5-1,many,12,TRBD2,ASSLEGGRDIQY
TRBV28,many,13,NA,ASSFEQAKKNIQY
TRBV5-1,many,13,NA,ASKKGLGTYNEQF
TRBV5-1,many,11,NA,ASSLVGDYEQY
TRBV24-1,many,13,TRBD1,ATSEGGQGRQPQH
TRBV4-3,many,12,TRBD1,ASSPGTGADTQY
TRBV10-2,many,8,NA,ASSVGEQY
TRBV20-1,many,11,NA,SARGWGPYGYT
TRBV5-1,many,14,TRBD1,ASSPRTGANTGELF
TRBV25-1,many,14,TRBD2,ASSGTSGPVVYEQY
TRBV7-6,many,11,NA,ASSLAGLYEQY
TRBV28,many,11,NA,ASSLGGRETQY
TRBV7-2,NA,13,NA,ASSWARTAFYEQY
TRBV5-1,many,13,NA,ASSLDGALDYEQY
TRBV7-9,NA,11,NA,ASEGGPTDTQY
TRBV5-6,many,11,TRBD2,ASSIYGGETQY
TRBV11-2,few,16,TRBD2,ASSLEVLAGGLRWTQY
TRBV7-9,NA,15,TRBD1,ASSTNRGPSSNSPLH
TRBV30,many,11,NA,AWSVQGGGTQY
TRBV12-3/TRBV12-4,many,14,NA,ASTAPGRRGDNEQF
TRBV3-1,NA,10,NA,ASSQPSYEQH
TRBV6-2/TRBV6-3,many,13,NA,ASSLQGPRGNTIY
TRBV5-4,many,12,NA,ASSSRVGDNEQF
TRBV5-1,many,13,TRBD2,ASSLGLAGTDTQY
TRBV7-9,many,14,NA,ASSGRTVFNTGELF
TRBV7-9,many,12,NA,ASSLVGPHNEQF
TRBV19,many,13,TRBD2,ASRPLAASTDTQY
TRBV29-1,few,12,TRBD1,SGTGGAVNTEAF
TRBV3-1,few,12,NA,ASSQVLDGETQY
TRBV29-1,NA,12,TRBD1,SVEPQGAGETQY
TRBV6-5,many,16,NA,ASSYGARGASRPYEQY
TRBV12-5,many,14,TRBD1,ASGKPSTGGQETQY
TRBV10-2,few,16,NA,ASRDFYRVSHTGNEQF
TRBV15,many,13,NA,ATSRLGQNTGELF
TRBV20-1,many,11,NA,SASKGRNEKLF
TRBV28,few,10,NA,ASSNRRTEAF
TRBV30,many,10,NA,AWSKLGYGYT
TRBV11-2,few,14,TRBD2,ASSLGGRALMEEQF